This TCR beta chain emerged from a study of blood T cell repertoires in COVID-19. Whole-study context: Specimens from acute and convalescent COVID-19 originated in the United States, Italy and Spain. PBMCs, B-cell-depleted T cells, or T cells were the source of the cDNA or gDNA that made up the material.

This CDR3 has 16 amino acids. CDR1 and CDR2 from the germline V gene are GTSNPN and SVGIG (reference sequence). The V and J ends lost 0 bases and 5 bases, in that order; junction bases with no gene match: 8. Enrolment of Seattle patients took place during active infection, and they were followed longitudinally. Sequencing used immunoSEQ multiplex PCR; TCRdb keeps in-frame clones, though not all of them. The sample carries around 140,000 clones, 84% recorded once. The source material was peripheral blood. The rearrangement joins TRBV30 to TRBJ2-3, with 10 nucleotides matching TRBD2. The sequence was obtained from a man under 40 with COVID-19, enrolled during active disease. The CDR3 nucleotides read TGTGCCTGGAGTGTAAGTCTAGCGGGAGTGGGAGATACGCAGTATTTT. As protein: CAWSVSLAGVGDTQYF.